This T cell receptor (beta chain) comes out of a study of blood T cell repertoires in COVID-19 (dated by TCRdb to 2020 to 2022). For the study in its entirety: Samples covering the acute and convalescent phases of COVID-19 were provided by collaborators in the United States, Italy and Spain. HLA class I and class II types, where available, came from metadata supplied by the sample provider rather than from assay-based typing. Deeply sampled blood TCRbeta repertoires from subjects exposed to, actively infected with, or recovered from COVID-19 were included in the dataset. The prospective study material was composed of cDNA or gDNA derived from T cells, B-cell-depleted T cells, or PBMCs. The samples were drawn from two sources: the first 160 participants of the ongoing ImmuneRACE study, and over 1,000 subjects contributed by 6 global collaborators. Nearly every sample came with metadata listing a de-identified subject ID, COVID-19 status, age in years and sex. The repertoires were released in a freely available public database intended as a resource for research on the immune response to SARS-CoV-2.

General study outcomes and caveats: How much clinical and demographic metadata was included differed by source and by participant, and the metadata was provided uncurated.

As for this clone: What antigen it recognizes has not been identified. Base-call qualities are not available, and no considerably larger clone is one nucleotide away.

Whole blood was collected in K2EDTA tubes by collaborating institutions according to the institutions' own protocols. For TCRbeta analysis, collaborator samples were shipped as frozen whole blood, as isolated PBMCs, or as DNA extracted from either sample type. TCRbeta CDR3 regions were amplified from genomic DNA by means of the immunoSEQ Assay, a bias-controlled multiplex PCR. Per the authors' processing: Nucleated cell counts per sample were estimated from amplification of reference gene primers within the assay. Sequence reads were collapsed and filtered to measure the absolute abundance of every unique TCRbeta CDR3 rearrangement. For each sample, productive Simpson clonality was calculated as the square root of Simpson's diversity index across productive rearrangements. TCRdb holds this immuneACCESS table with in-frame rearrangements only. Some clones are missing; in checked studies, unresolved V genes explain under half, and the rest has no known cause. The DNA gave D and trimming, while V, J and clone size come from that table. Counted in this sample were 130,000 or so clones; roughly 90% of them appeared once. The top ten clones comprise more than 4% of the sample.

As encoded in the germline V gene (reference sequence), CDR1 is SEHNR while CDR2 is FQNEAQ. Trimming at the junction amounts to 0 bases on V and 9 bases on J, and the germline ends lie 6 bases apart. The CDR3 covers 13 residues, taking in both the cysteine and the phenylalanine. The CDR3 DNA has 39 bases and is translated from base 1. This chain is built from TRBV7-9 and TRBJ1-6; the D gene remains uncertain. Sequencing was carried out using peripheral blood. This clonotype was sampled from a man in his forties or fifties with acute or convalescent COVID-19. CDR3 loop: CASSLAAGSPLHF. The nucleotide sequence is given as TGTGCCAGCAGCTTAGCGGCGGGTTCACCCCTCCACTTT. Reference TRBV7-9 and TRBJ1-6 proteins supply the regions before and after the CDR3; the full variable domain is: DTGVSQNPRHKITKRGQNVTFRCDPISEHNRLYWYRQTLGQGPEFLTYFQNEAQLEKSRLLSDRFSAERPKGSFSTLEIQRTEQGDSAMYLCASSLAAGSPLHFGNGTRLTVT.